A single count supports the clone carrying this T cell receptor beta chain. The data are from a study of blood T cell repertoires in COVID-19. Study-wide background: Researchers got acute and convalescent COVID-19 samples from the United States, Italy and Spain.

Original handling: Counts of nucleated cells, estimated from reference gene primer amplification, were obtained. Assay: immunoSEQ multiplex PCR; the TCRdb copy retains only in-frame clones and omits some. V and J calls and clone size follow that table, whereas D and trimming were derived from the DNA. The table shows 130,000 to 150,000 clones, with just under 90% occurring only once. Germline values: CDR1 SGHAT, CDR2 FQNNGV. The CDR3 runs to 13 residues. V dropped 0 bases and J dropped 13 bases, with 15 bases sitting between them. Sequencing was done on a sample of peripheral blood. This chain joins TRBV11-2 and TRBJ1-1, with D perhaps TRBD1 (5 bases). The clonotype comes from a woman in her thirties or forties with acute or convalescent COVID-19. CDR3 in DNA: TGTGCCAGCAGCTTAGAAATGTTCGGGGGAGTTTTCTTT. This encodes CASSLEMFGGVFF. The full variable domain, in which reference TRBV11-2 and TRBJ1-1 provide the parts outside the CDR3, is EAGVAQSPRYKIIEKRQSVAFWCNPISGHATLYWYQQILGQGPKLLIQFQNNGVVDDSQLPKDRFSAERLKGVDSTLKIQPAKLEDSAVYLCASSLEMFGGVFFGQGTRLTVV.